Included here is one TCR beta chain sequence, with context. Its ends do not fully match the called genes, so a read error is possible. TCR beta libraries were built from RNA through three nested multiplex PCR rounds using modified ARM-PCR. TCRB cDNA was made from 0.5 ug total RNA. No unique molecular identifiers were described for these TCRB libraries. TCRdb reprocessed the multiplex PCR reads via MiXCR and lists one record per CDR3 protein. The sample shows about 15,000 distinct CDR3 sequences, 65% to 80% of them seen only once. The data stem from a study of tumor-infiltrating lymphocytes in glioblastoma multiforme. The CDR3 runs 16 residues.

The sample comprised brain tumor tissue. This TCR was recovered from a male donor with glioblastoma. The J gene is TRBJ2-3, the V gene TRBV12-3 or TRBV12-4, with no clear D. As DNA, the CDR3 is TGTACCAGCAGTTTATCGGGCGGCGTTTCCACAGATACACAGTATTTT. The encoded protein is CTSSLSGGVSTDTQYF.